This TCR beta chain was sequenced in a study of a mutant IDH1 vaccine in newly diagnosed glioma. Overall study context: Pretreatment consisted of radiotherapy, temozolomide, or both, with most receiving both.

Study findings and constraints: The authors found pseudoprogression apparently unrelated to changes in top peripheral T cell clonotypes.

Documented time point: week 11, during vaccination. Topical imiquimod accompanied each vaccine dose, which consisted of 300 ug of mutant IDH1 20-mer peptide. Sequencing used immunoSEQ multiplex PCR; TCRdb keeps in-frame clones, though not all of them. The data contain under 150,000 clones, around 90% of them singletons. This CDR3 has 24 residues. In the case of this clone: The antigen is not known.

The sequenced sample was PBMCs, obtained from a glioma patient whose treatment included an IDH1 peptide vaccine. This chain links TRBV21-1 with TRBJ2-1; the D call in the table, TRBD1, was not verified against the DNA. TRBV21-1 is a known pseudogene. This TCR came from a woman aged 45-65 years with glioma. The CDR3 coding sequence is TGTGCCAGCAGCAAAGGAAGAAACAGGGGGCAAGGGGGGAGGATCCCCCGCTCCTACAATGAGCAGTTCTTC. Translated: CASSKGRNRGQGGRIPRSYNEQFF.